Listed below are T cell receptor beta chains from one sample, sequenced in a study of cytomegalovirus exposure and HLA in healthy donors. Measured with immunoSEQ multiplex PCR; TCRdb has only the in-frame clones, and not every one. This sample has some 140,000 clones; approximately 80% occur once, and the top ten carry 8.8%. The sample taken for sequencing was PBMCs. These receptors all come from a woman in her forties or fifties in good health and CMV-seropositive. Each CDR3 is given with its conserved first and last residue. Fields, in order: D gene, J gene, V gene, clone size, CDR3 DNA, CDR3 protein. D genes are given only for firm matches. Clone size appears in some rows only: once, few, many, or a class for an expanded clone.

>TRBD1|TRBJ2-7|TRBV10-3|-
TGTGCCATCAGCCGGGACAGACCCTACGAGCAGTACTTC
CAISRDRPYEQYF
>TRBD1|TRBJ1-3|TRBV18|-
TGTGCCAGCTCACCCGGACAGGGGGTCTCTGGAAACACCATATATTTT
CASSPGQGVSGNTIYF
>TRBD1|TRBJ2-7|TRBV7-2|-
TGTGCCAGCAGCTTAGAAACAGGGGGTATCCACGAGCAGTACTTC
CASSLETGGIHEQYF
>-|TRBJ1-1|TRBV5-4|medium-sized
TGTGCCAGCAGCCCCACACTGAACACTGAAGCTTTCTTT
CASSPTLNTEAFF
>TRBD2|TRBJ2-5|TRBV5-4|-
TGTGCCAGCAGCCCTACCGGGACTAGCGACCAAGAGACCCAGTACTTC
CASSPTGTSDQETQYF
>TRBD1|TRBJ2-3|TRBV19|-
TGTGCCAGCGGATCCGGGACAGGGGGCACAGATACGCAGTATTTT
CASGSGTGGTDTQYF
>-|TRBJ1-2|TRBV28|once
TGTGCCAGCAGTTTCTCGGTGTTATGGGGCTACACCTTC
CASSFSVLWGYTF
>-|TRBJ2-7|TRBV7-3|-
TGTGCCAGCAGCTTAGCTGCCAGATCCTACGAGCAGTACTTC
CASSLAARSYEQYF
>TRBD2|TRBJ2-3|TRBV7-3|-
TGTGCCAGCAGCTCCCCCCTAGCGGGGGGTGATACGCAGTATTTT
CASSSPLAGGDTQYF
>-|TRBJ2-7|TRBV7-8|-
TGTGCCAGCAGCTTAGGGAGCTACGAGCAGTACTTC
CASSLGSYEQYF
>TRBD1|TRBJ2-7|TRBV7-9|-
TGTGCCAGCAGCTTAAGACAGGGGCAATCTAACGAGCAGTACTTC
CASSLRQGQSNEQYF
>-|TRBJ2-2|TRBV4-1|-
TGCGCCAGCAGCCCCCTCGTCTCCGGGGAGCTGTTTTTT
CASSPLVSGELFF
>TRBD2|TRBJ2-1|TRBV7-3|-
TGTGCCAGCAGCCCGGGGACTAGCGGGGGGGCCTACAATGAGCAGTTCTTC
CASSPGTSGGAYNEQFF
>-|TRBJ1-1|TRBV29-1|-
TGCAGCGTTGTAACCGGGGACACTGAAGCTTTCTTT
CSVVTGDTEAFF
>-|TRBJ2-7|TRBV12-5|-
TGTGCTAGTGGTTTGGTACACGACAGGAGGAGCGCCTACGAGCAGTACTTC
CASGLVHDRRSAYEQYF
>TRBD1|TRBJ1-6|TRBV5-4|-
TGTGCCAGCAGCCCTGACGTAATGGGGCTGGGACAGCTCCCCGCGCCCCTCCACTTT
CASSPDVMGLGQLPAPLHF
>TRBD1|TRBJ1-1|TRBV9|-
TGTGCCAGCAGCGTAGGTGGACAGGGGTTGGGAACTGAAGCTTTCTTT
CASSVGGQGLGTEAFF
>-|TRBJ2-7|TRBV6-5|-
TGTGCCAGCGGATGGGGCGGCTACGAGCAGTACTTC
CASGWGGYEQYF
>TRBD1|TRBJ1-2|TRBV6-1|-
TGTGCCAGCAGTCGGACAGGGCAGGATGGCTACACCTTC
CASSRTGQDGYTF
>-|TRBJ1-1|TRBV19|-
TGTGCCAGTAGTTCCACAGGGAGAGAAGGGACTGAAGCTTTCTTT
CASSSTGREGTEAFF
>TRBD2|TRBJ2-3|TRBV30|-
TGTGCCTGGTTTTTGCGGGGGGGGGATACGCAGTATTTT
CAWFLRGGDTQYF
>-|TRBJ2-5|TRBV2|-
TGTGCCAGCAGTGAAGCGCTTCAGGATGGGACCCAGTACTTC
CASSEALQDGTQYF
>-|TRBJ1-1|TRBV2|-
TGTGCCAGCAGACTACGGGGGGCAGGAACTGAAGCTTTCTTT
CASRLRGAGTEAFF
>TRBD1|TRBJ1-2|TRBV5-4|once
TGTGCCAGCAGCCGGACAGGGGAAAAGCTCACCTTC
CASSRTGEKLTF